Reported below is one T cell receptor beta chain. Germline V gives CDR1 MNHEY, CDR2 SMNVEV (reference sequence). Deletions cut 4 bases from V and 3 bases from J, with 4 bases between. CDR3 size: 13 residues. The data are from a study of OX40 agonist ivuxolimab in advanced cancers. This table comes from immunoSEQ multiplex PCR, and its TCRdb copy is limited to in-frame clones, with some not included. The top ten hold about 2.1% of the sample, which has approximately 99,000 clones, about 96% seen once. The sample here was CD4+ or CD8+ T cells sorted from blood, taken in a trial of the OX40 agonist ivuxolimab. The TCR sequence derives from an adult with an advanced solid tumor such as melanoma, head and neck, liver or kidney cancer. The V gene is TRBV27, the J gene TRBJ2-6; D ambiguous. The CDR3: CASSSYGANVLTF. CDR3 coding DNA: TGTGCCAGCAGTTCTTATGGGGCCAACGTCCTGACTTTC.